The 20 T cell receptor beta chains below come from one sample, sequenced in a study of control samples from healthy donors and cancer patients. Sequencing used immunoSEQ multiplex PCR; TCRdb keeps in-frame clones, though not all of them. Of 90,000 to 95,000 clones listed, around four fifths are singletons. Sequenced input: blood. The receptor set was obtained from a man younger than 45 in good health.

This rearrangement joins TRBV2 to TRBJ2-2; D possibly corresponds to TRBD1 (5 bases). Trimming left V 6 bases short and J 6 bases short, with 11 bases between. Germline values: CDR1 SNHLY, CDR2 FYNNEI. The CDR3 has 13 residues. The CDR3 spells CASRTDRSGELFF. As DNA, the CDR3 is TGTGCCAGCAGGACAGACCGATCCGGGGAGCTGTTTTTT.

The chain carries TRBV7-8 and TRBJ1-2; no reliable D call. V lost 1 base to trimming and J lost 2 bases, with 8 bases between them. The length of the CDR3 is 14 residues. Germline V gene lookup returns CDR1 SGHVS and CDR2 FQNEAQ. The CDR3 nucleotides read TGTGCCAGCAGCTTAGTACCGGGGAACTATGGCTACACCTTC. This sequence encodes CASSLVPGNYGYTF.

This clone appeared once. The J gene is TRBJ2-7, the V gene TRBV6-5, with D tentatively TRBD1 or TRBD2 (7 bases each). The V gene lost 6 bases and the J gene lost 3 bases, with 12 bases spanning the gap. The CDR3 is made up of 13 amino acids. Germline-derived CDR1 and CDR2 are MNHEY and SVGAGI. DNA for the CDR3: TGTGCCAGCAGCAGGGGGGGGATCTACGAGCAGTACTTC. Translated: CASSRGGIYEQYF.

The V and J genes are TRBV11-2 and TRBJ2-7; D remains ambiguous. CDR1 and CDR2 from the germline V gene are SGHAT and FQNNGV. V lost 5 bases, J lost 0 bases, and 17 bases lay in between. The CDR3 runs 16 residues. CDR3 sequence (DNA): TGTGCCAGCAGCCCTCTTCCGGGTCTGAGCTCCTACGAGCAGTACTTC. Its translation: CASSPLPGLSSYEQYF.

The V gene is TRBV27, the J gene TRBJ2-1, with TRBD2 matching 7 bases. Losses at the gene ends were 5 bases for V and 2 bases for J; bases not matched to a gene: 6. Germline CDR1 reads MNHEY; CDR2 reads SMNVEV (reference sequence). The CDR3 covers 15 residues. The CDR3 DNA reads as TGTGCCAGCAGTCCCCAGCGGGGCCCCTACAATGAGCAGTTCTTC. Its translation is CASSPQRGPYNEQFF.

The chain uses TRBV7-2 and TRBJ1-5; no clear D gene. Germline CDR1 SGHTA, CDR2 FQGNSA. V lost 3 bases and J lost 1, with 10 bases in between. This CDR3 region has 15 residues. The CDR3, as DNA: TGTGCCAGCAGCTTCTGGACGGGGAGCAATCAGCCCCAGCATTTT. Its protein product is CASSFWTGSNQPQHF.

This clone was observed once. The chain joins TRBV5-1 to TRBJ1-6; 8 nucleotides align to TRBD1. The V segment lost 0 bases and the J segment 10 bases; nucleotides outside the gene matches: 15. Germline-derived CDR1 and CDR2 are SGHRS and YFSETQ. CDR3 length: 18 residues. The CDR3 protein is CASSLGPRKQGDPSPLHF. CDR3 DNA sequence: TGCGCCAGCAGCTTGGGCCCTCGGAAACAGGGGGACCCATCACCCCTCCACTTT.

V gene TRBV6-5 combines with J gene TRBJ2-2; maybe TRBD1 (6 bases). Trimming took 6 bases from V and 6 from J, leaving 14 bases between them. Per germline, CDR1 MNHEY and CDR2 SVGAGI. The CDR3 has 14 residues. The CDR3 DNA reads TGTGCCAGCAGATGGGTTAGGGGGTCCGGGGAGCTGTTTTTT. It is translated as CASRWVRGSGELFF.

The chain carries TRBV30 and TRBJ1-6; maybe TRBD1 (5 bases). Germline V lookup: CDR1 GTSNPN, CDR2 SVGIG (reference sequence). V was cut by 3 bases and J by 5 bases, with 14 bases left in between. The CDR3 extends over 15 amino acids. CDR3 in amino acids: CAWRDAGKNNSPLHF. The CDR3, as DNA: TGTGCCTGGAGAGACGCAGGGAAAAATAATTCACCCCTCCACTTT. The variable domain in full, with the rest retrieved from reference TRBV30 and TRBJ1-6, is SQTIHQWPATLVQPVGSPLSLECTVEGTSNPNLYWYRQAAGRGLQLLFYSVGIGQISSEVPQNLSASRPQDRQFILSSKKLLLSDSGFYLCAWRDAGKNNSPLHFGNGTRLTVT.

This clone appeared once. The V and J genes are TRBV7-3 and TRBJ2-7, with a possible D match to TRBD1 (5 bases). V was clipped by 3 bases and J by 2 bases, with 23 bases between them. The CDR3 contains 18 residues. CDR1 and CDR2 from the germline V gene are SGHTA and FQGTGA. Written as DNA, the CDR3 is TGTGCCAGCAGCTTCAAGGGGCGGCTTAGCAGATACACCTACGAGCAGTACTTC. Encoded protein: CASSFKGRLSRYTYEQYF.

This chain joins TRBV2 and TRBJ2-2; TRBD2 matches 10 bases. V was pared by 10 bases and J by 7 bases, with 6 bases of the junction left unmatched. Germline V gene lookup returns CDR1 SNHLY and CDR2 FYNNEI. There are 13 residues in the CDR3. The CDR3 protein is CATLAGEIGELFF. Written as DNA, the CDR3 is TGTGCCACCCTAGCGGGGGAGATCGGGGAGCTGTTTTTT.

This clone has more than one count but fewer than ten. The V gene is TRBV11-2, the J gene TRBJ2-3; 12 nucleotides agree with TRBD2. CDR3 length equals 16 residues. V trimming: 2 bases; J trimming: 1 base; junction bases outside the gene matches: 1. From germline, CDR1 is SGHAT and CDR2 FQNNGV. CDR3 sequence: CASSLRLAGGTDTQYF. In DNA form, the CDR3 reads TGTGCCAGCAGCTTAAGACTAGCGGGGGGCACAGATACGCAGTATTTT.

V and J are TRBV19 and TRBJ2-3; the D gene is possibly TRBD2 (7 bases). V lost 0 bases and J lost 10, with 11 bases in between. Germline V gene sequence: CDR1 LNHDA, CDR2 SQIVND (reference sequence). The CDR3 extends over 13 amino acids. CDR3 in amino acids: CASSIDRGAPQYF. In DNA form, the CDR3 reads TGTGCCAGTAGTATAGATCGGGGGGCCCCGCAGTATTTT.

The chain joins TRBV5-4 to TRBJ2-3, with D perhaps assigned TRBD1 or TRBD2 (5 bases each). V lost 4 bases and J 4 bases, leaving 13 bases between the germline ends. This CDR3 comprises 14 residues. Per the germline V gene, CDR1 is SGHNT and CDR2 is YYREEE (reference sequence). CDR3 sequence reads: CASSPGTRSDTQYF. Written as DNA, the CDR3 is TGTGCCAGCAGCCCTGGGACCCGTTCAGATACGCAGTATTTT.

The rearrangement joins TRBV9 to TRBJ2-3; no definite D call. The V gene lost 3 bases and the J gene lost 5 bases, with 7 bases spanning the gap. Per the germline V gene, CDR1 is SGDLS and CDR2 is YYNGEE. The CDR3 covers 12 residues. CDR3 nucleotide sequence: TGTGCCAGCAGCGGGTATGGAGATACGCAGTATTTT. Translation gives CASSGYGDTQYF.

The chain links TRBV7-9 to TRBJ2-2; D is possibly TRBD1 or TRBD2 (5 bases each). Germline V CDR1 and CDR2: SEHNR, FQNEAQ (reference sequence). Trimming removed 5 bases at V and 3 bases at J, with 13 bases between. This CDR3 contains 15 residues. CDR3 coding DNA: TGTGCCAGCAGCCTCGGGCAGGGAGACACCGGGGAGCTGTTTTTT. This encodes CASSLGQGDTGELFF.

This sequence joins TRBV18 and TRBJ2-6; D is perhaps TRBD2 (6 bases). The length of the CDR3 is 16 residues. Trimming left V 2 bases short and J 0 bases short, with 8 bases between. The germline V gene has CDR1 KGHSH and CDR2 LQKENI. DNA of the CDR3: TGTGCCAGCTCACCAGGGGGGTACTCTGGGGCCAACGTCCTGACTTTC. It translates to CASSPGGYSGANVLTF.

This sequence joins TRBV27 and TRBJ1-2; D is uncertain. V was shortened by 2 bases and J by 0 bases, with 10 bases between the two germline ends. In germline, CDR1 is MNHEY, CDR2 SMNVEV (reference sequence). The CDR3 loop spans 15 amino acids. The CDR3 DNA is TGTGCCAGCAGTTTACGGAACGAAGCTAACTATGGCTACACCTTC. It specifies CASSLRNEANYGYTF.

The chain combines TRBV7-9 with TRBJ1-1; D unresolved. The germline CDR1 and CDR2 sequences are SEHNR and FQNEAQ (reference sequence). V was cut by 5 bases and J by 1 base, with 17 bases left in between. CDR3 length equals 16 residues. The CDR3 protein is CASSPESGLSNTEAFF. Here the CDR3 DNA reads TGTGCCAGCAGCCCAGAGTCCGGCCTGTCGAACACTGAAGCTTTCTTT.

The rearrangement joins TRBV2 to TRBJ1-6; the D is unclear. CDR1 SNHLY and CDR2 FYNNEI come from the germline V gene. The CDR3 spans 13 residues. Trimming removed 2 bases at V and 10 bases at J, with 9 bases between. The CDR3 reads CASSERELSPLHF. The CDR3 coding sequence is TGTGCCAGCAGTGAAAGGGAGCTCTCACCCCTCCACTTT.